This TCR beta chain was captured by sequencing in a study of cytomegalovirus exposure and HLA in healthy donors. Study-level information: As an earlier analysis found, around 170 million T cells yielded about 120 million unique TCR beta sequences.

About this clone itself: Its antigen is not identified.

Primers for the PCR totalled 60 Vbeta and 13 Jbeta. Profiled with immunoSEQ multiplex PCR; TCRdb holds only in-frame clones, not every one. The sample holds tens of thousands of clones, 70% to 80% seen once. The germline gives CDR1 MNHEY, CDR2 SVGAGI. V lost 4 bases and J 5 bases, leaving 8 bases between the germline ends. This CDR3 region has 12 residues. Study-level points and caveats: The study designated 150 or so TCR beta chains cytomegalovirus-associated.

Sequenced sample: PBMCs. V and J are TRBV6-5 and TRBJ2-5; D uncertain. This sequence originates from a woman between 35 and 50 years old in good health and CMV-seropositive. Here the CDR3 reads CASSSPPETQYF. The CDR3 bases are TGTGCCAGCAGTTCCCCCCCGGAGACCCAGTACTTC.